This TCR beta chain was recorded in a study of tumor and adjacent non-tumor tissue in lung cancer. Findings and caveats of the study: Compared with tumor, normal lung showed significantly lower TCR diversity. Tumor repertoires had a smaller top 100 clone share than normal lung.

CDR3 length: 15 amino acids. Germline V gene data show CDR1 as LGHNA and CDR2 as YSLEER. Trimming cost V 9 bases and J 8 bases; bases outside gene matches: 15. Remarks on this clonotype: Its specificity is not known.

TCRbeta libraries were built with three rounds of nested PCR, modified from ARM-PCR. TCRdb re-called the multiplex PCR reads through MiXCR, storing one row per CDR3 protein. Among about 75,000 distinct CDR3 sequences, roughly 75% were seen once, and the ten largest hold 25% to 35%. No cell sorting was done before RNA was extracted from the tissue. Distant lung tissue was collected more than 3 cm away from the tumor edge. This chain links TRBV4-3 with TRBJ2-1; 8 bases are shared with TRBD2. The receptor comes from a woman in her fifties or sixties with non-small cell lung cancer. What was sequenced was distant non-tumor lung tissue. The CDR3 region is CASSIRDSGTYEQFF. As DNA, the CDR3 is TGCGCCAGTAGCATCAGGGATAGCGGGACCTATGAGCAGTTCTTC.